The 27 T cell receptor beta chains reported below all come from one sample, sequenced in a study of CD8 T cells in Susac syndrome. RNA totalling roughly 0.45 to 1 ug underwent reverse transcription with random hexamers. TCRdb ran MiXCR on the immunoSEQ multiplex PCR reads and lists one entry per CDR3 protein. The sample lists 95,000 to 150,000 distinct CDR3 sequences, around 96% occurring once. Sequencing was carried out using CD8+ T cells from PBMCs. The receptors stem from a human donor with Susac syndrome.

The rearrangement uses TRBV9 and TRBJ2-3; 8 bases are a match to TRBD1. The V segment lost 2 bases and the J segment 0 bases; nucleotides outside the gene matches: 2. The CDR3 loop spans 15 amino acids. Germline CDR1 reads SGDLS; CDR2 reads YYNGEE. CDR3 residues: CASSVQGASTDTQYF. The CDR3 DNA is TGTGCCAGCAGCGTTCAGGGGGCGAGCACAGATACGCAGTATTTT.

The chain carries TRBV7-2 and TRBJ2-3, with 11 bases identical to TRBD2. This CDR3 spans 16 amino acids. Trimming took 4 bases from V and 4 from J; bases not matched to a gene: 7. Looked up from germline, CDR1 is SGHTA and CDR2 is FQGNSA. The CDR3 protein is CASSSRLAGLADTQYF. In DNA, the CDR3 is TGTGCCAGCAGCTCCCGACTAGCGGGGCTGGCAGATACGCAGTATTTT.

The V and J genes are TRBV27 and TRBJ2-2; D remains ambiguous. Germline V gene data show CDR1 as MNHEY and CDR2 as SMNVEV (reference sequence). Trimming removed 1 base from V and 5 bases from J, with 8 bases in between. The CDR3 extends over 14 amino acids. CDR3 in amino acids: CASSLLRPTGELFF. The CDR3 bases are TGTGCCAGCAGTTTATTACGTCCGACCGGGGAGCTGTTTTTT.

V usage is TRBV15 and J usage is TRBJ2-7, with 7 bases that match TRBD1. The ends lost 2 bases at V and 1 base at J; junction bases unmatched: 8. The germline V gene encodes CDR1 LNHNV and CDR2 YYDKDF (reference sequence). The CDR3 has 16 residues. The CDR3 nucleotides are TGTGCCACCAGCAGATCCCGCGACAGGGTTTCCTACGAGCAGTACTTC. Its protein product is CATSRSRDRVSYEQYF. Drawing the rest from reference TRBV15 and TRBJ2-7, the complete variable domain is DAMVIQNPRYQVTQFGKPVTLSCSQTLNHNVMYWYQQKSSQAPKLLFHYYDKDFNNEADTPDNFQSRRPNTSFCFLDIRSPGLGDTAMYLCATSRSRDRVSYEQYFGPGTRLTVT.

In nucleotides, the CDR3 is TGTGCCACCAGCAAAGAGGACAGGGCGACAGATACGCAGTATTTT. Encoded protein: CATSKEDRATDTQYF. The chain links TRBV15 to TRBJ2-3, with 8 bases lining up with TRBD1. CDR3 length equals 15 residues. V dropped 4 bases and J dropped 3; count of bases not matched to a gene: 6. Looked up from germline, CDR1 is LNHNV and CDR2 is YYDKDF (reference sequence).

The V and J genes are TRBV30 and TRBJ2-7; maybe TRBD2 (5 bases). This CDR3 is built from 12 residues. V dropped 0 bases and J dropped 2 bases, with 5 bases sitting between them. Germline V lookup: CDR1 GTSNPN, CDR2 SVGIG (reference sequence). The CDR3 nucleotides are TGTGCCTGGAGTGTCGGGACCTACGAGCAGTACTTC. It translates to CAWSVGTYEQYF.

The J gene is TRBJ1-3, the V gene TRBV6-5, with D possibly TRBD1 on 5 matching bases. Trimming left V 5 bases short and J 7 bases short, with 12 bases between. There are 13 residues in the CDR3. Germline loops: CDR1 MNHEY, CDR2 SVGAGI. The CDR3 region is CASSNRKGNTIYF. For the CDR3, the DNA is TGTGCCAGCAGTAACCGCAAGGGGAACACCATATATTTT.

In its sample, this clonotype was seen once. The gene calls are TRBV4-1 and TRBJ1-1; D may be TRBD1 (5 bases). Germline V CDR1 and CDR2: MGHRA, YSYEKL. Trimming pared 4 bases from V and 0 bases from J, leaving 9 bases between. The CDR3 consists of 14 residues. The DNA for the CDR3 is TGCGCCAGCAGCCGACAGAACATGAACACTGAAGCTTTCTTT. Encoded protein: CASSRQNMNTEAFF.

V and J are TRBV4-2 and TRBJ1-4; no reliable D call. This CDR3 is built from 15 residues. Trimming cost V 0 bases and J 7 bases, with 12 bases left between them. Germline CDR1 and CDR2: LGHNA and YNFKEQ. The CDR3 region is CASSQENENSEKLFF. The CDR3 DNA is TGTGCCAGCAGCCAAGAAAATGAAAACAGTGAAAAACTGTTTTTT.

J is TRBJ1-4 and V is TRBV5-6; D perhaps matches TRBD1 (6 bases). The V gene lost 4 bases and the J gene lost 13 bases, with 23 bases spanning the gap. The CDR3 covers 15 residues. CDR1 and CDR2 (germline): SGHDT, YYEEEE. The CDR3 nucleotides are TGTGCCAGCAGCGAAACAGGAAGGGGGAATTTCGGACTGTTTTTT. Amino acids: CASSETGRGNFGLFF.

The chain joins TRBV2 to TRBJ2-1, with TRBD1 identical over 9 bases. The CDR3 is 14 residues long. The V gene end was trimmed by 4 bases and the J gene end by 10 bases; junction bases not matched to a gene: 8. Germline V CDR1 and CDR2: SNHLY, FYNNEI. The CDR3 sequence is CASSVGTGGYEQFF. CDR3 coding DNA: TGTGCCAGCAGTGTGGGTACAGGGGGCTACGAGCAGTTCTTC.

This clonotype was detected only once. The rearrangement joins TRBV5-4 to TRBJ1-1, with D possibly TRBD1 on 5 matching bases. Trimming removed 7 bases at V and 4 bases at J, with 23 bases between. There are 16 residues in the CDR3. Germline-derived CDR1 and CDR2 are SGHNT and YYREEE (reference sequence). DNA for the CDR3: TGTGCCAGCGTAGATAAAGATCAGGGCTTTGCCACTGAAGCTTTCTTT. As protein: CASVDKDQGFATEAFF.

V gene TRBV27 combines with J gene TRBJ1-5; D gene uncertain. Trimming shortened V by 2 bases and J by 3 bases, and 8 bases separated the two germline ends. Per germline, CDR1 MNHEY and CDR2 SMNVEV (reference sequence). The CDR3 covers 14 residues. DNA of the CDR3: TGTGCCAGCAGTTTAGCAGTTTTCAATCAGCCCCAGCATTTT. Encoded protein: CASSLAVFNQPQHF.

The CDR3 sequence: CASSLVGRGARQETQYF. The CDR3 coding sequence is TGTGCCAGCAGCTTGGTAGGTCGAGGGGCTAGGCAAGAGACCCAGTACTTC. The V call is TRBV5-6, the J call TRBJ2-5; D tentatively reads TRBD1 or TRBD2 (5 bases each). Germline lookup yields CDR1 SGHDT and CDR2 YYEEEE. CDR3 size: 17 residues. The V gene lost 0 bases and the J gene lost 2 bases, with 17 bases spanning the gap.

The chain couples TRBV10-3 to TRBJ1-2; D possibly corresponds to TRBD1 (6 bases). Trimming removed 3 bases from V and 8 bases from J, with 16 bases in between. CDR3 length: 14 amino acids. Germline V CDR1 and CDR2: ENHRY, SYGVKD. CDR3: CAISDGGQVEGYTF. The DNA for the CDR3 is TGTGCCATCAGTGACGGGGGGCAGGTCGAAGGCTACACCTTC.

This clonotype was seen just once. The V and J genes are TRBV13 and TRBJ1-4; D possibly corresponds to TRBD1 (5 bases). The CDR3 runs to 14 residues. Germline V CDR1 and CDR2: PRHDT, FYEKMQ (reference sequence). V lost 0 bases and J 7 bases, leaving 9 bases between the germline ends. The CDR3, as DNA: TGTGCCAGCAGCTTAGGATCCGGGACTGAAAAACTGTTTTTT. Amino acid sequence: CASSLGSGTEKLFF.

CDR3 protein: CASTIGETQYF. In DNA, the CDR3 is TGTGCCAGTACAATCGGGGAGACCCAGTACTTC. The rearrangement uses TRBV12-3 or TRBV12-4 and TRBJ2-5; no firm D call. With 9 bases removed from V and 5 bases from J, the gap between germline ends came to 10 bases. This CDR3 spans 11 amino acids.

This chain joins TRBV14 and TRBJ1-2, with TRBD1 matching 7 bases. Germline V lookup: CDR1 SGHDN, CDR2 FVKESK. This CDR3 has 12 residues. J gave up 8 bases and V 5 bases, and 5 bases lay outside the gene matches. CDR3 in DNA: TGTGCCAGCAGCTTACAGGGGCGAGGCTACACCTTC. Its protein product is CASSLQGRGYTF.

The DNA of the CDR3 is TGTGCCAGCAGCGTATCCGGGACTTCAGTCATGGAGACCCAGTACTTC. Residues: CASSVSGTSVMETQYF. The chain employs TRBV9 and TRBJ2-5, with D possibly being TRBD2 (6 bases). The CDR3 has 16 amino acids. The germline V gene encodes CDR1 SGDLS and CDR2 YYNGEE. The V end was cut by 1 base, the J end by 5 bases, with 18 bases between.

J is TRBJ2-1 and V is TRBV11-2; 9 positions match TRBD2. This CDR3 is 17 amino acids long. J was trimmed by 2 bases and V by 5 bases; bases with no gene match: 10. The germline V gene has CDR1 SGHAT and CDR2 FQNNGV. The DNA for the CDR3 is TGTGCCAGCAGCCTACCCCGACTAGCGGCGACCTACAATGAGCAGTTCTTC. It codes for CASSLPRLAATYNEQFF. Looking up the rest from reference TRBV11-2 and TRBJ2-1 gives the full variable domain: EAGVAQSPRYKIIEKRQSVAFWCNPISGHATLYWYQQILGQGPKLLIQFQNNGVVDDSQLPKDRFSAERLKGVDSTLKIQPAKLEDSAVYLCASSLPRLAATYNEQFFGPGTRLTVL.

The chain employs TRBV28 and TRBJ2-5, with D hard to call. The CDR3 loop spans 13 amino acids. V was clipped by 3 bases and J by 2 bases, with 7 bases between them. Per the germline V gene, CDR1 is MDHEN and CDR2 is SYDVKM. In DNA form, the CDR3 reads TGTGCCAGCAGTTTCACCAGACAAGAGACCCAGTACTTC. Protein product: CASSFTRQETQYF.

This rearrangement joins TRBV12-3 or TRBV12-4 to TRBJ2-7, with D perhaps TRBD2 (7 bases). The CDR3 runs to 14 residues. Trimming took 5 bases from V and 1 from J, leaving 12 bases between them. The CDR3 coding sequence is TGTGCCAGCAGTCCCCGGGGGGCATCCTACGAGCAGTACTTC. It translates to CASSPRGASYEQYF.

This clonotype was seen more than once but under ten times. V usage is TRBV4-3 and J usage is TRBJ2-6; D may be TRBD1 or TRBD2 (5 bases each). There are 16 residues in the CDR3. The V gene lost 0 bases and the J gene lost 0 bases, with 6 bases spanning the gap. CDR1 is LGHNA and CDR2 is YSLEER in the germline V gene. The chain's CDR3 is CASSQDGTSGANVLTF. For the CDR3, the DNA is TGCGCCAGCAGCCAAGATGGGACCTCTGGGGCCAACGTCCTGACTTTC.

The rearrangement links TRBV7-8 to TRBJ1-5, with D tentatively TRBD1 (5 bases). With 5 bases removed from V and 4 bases from J, the gap between germline ends came to 9 bases. This CDR3 region has 13 residues. Germline V gene data show CDR1 as SGHVS and CDR2 as FQNEAQ. As DNA, the CDR3 is TGTGCCAGCAGCGACGGGGGGAATCAGCCCCAGCATTTT. Its protein is CASSDGGNQPQHF.

The rearrangement joins TRBV18 to TRBJ2-3; the match to TRBD1 covers 7 bases. After removal of 5 bases from V and 1 base from J, the junction contained 6 bases not matched to a gene. The CDR3 loop spans 15 amino acids. Germline CDR1 and CDR2: KGHSH and LQKENI. The CDR3 DNA is TGTGCCAGCTCAGCAGACAGGGATGGCACAGATACGCAGTATTTT. Its translation is CASSADRDGTDTQYF. The full variable domain, rest sourced from reference TRBV18 and TRBJ2-3, is NAGVMQNPRHLVRRRGQEARLRCSPMKGHSHVYWYRQLPEEGLKFMVYLQKENIIDESGMPKERFSAEFPKEGPSILRIQQVVRGDSAAYFCASSADRDGTDTQYFGPGTRLTVL.

V gene TRBV19 combines with J gene TRBJ1-1; no clear D. Germline-derived CDR1 and CDR2 are LNHDA and SQIVND (reference sequence). V gave up 10 bases and J gave up 4 bases, with 16 bases separating them. The CDR3 consists of 13 residues. This CDR3 reads CATTWRESTEAFF. In nucleotides, the CDR3 is TGTGCCACGACTTGGCGGGAAAGCACTGAAGCTTTCTTT.

In its sample, this clonotype was seen once. The gene calls are TRBV9 and TRBJ2-3; unclear D gene. This CDR3 comprises 12 residues. The germline CDR1 and CDR2 sequences are SGDLS and YYNGEE. Deletions cut 1 base from V and 4 bases from J, with 4 bases between. CDR3 protein: CASSVRADTQYF. CDR3 in DNA: TGTGCCAGCAGCGTAAGGGCAGATACGCAGTATTTT.